Given below is one T cell receptor (beta chain) in context. What it binds is not known. Other DNA variants within this sample encode the same CDR3. These data originate in a study of shared clonotypes between healthy human individuals. Findings of the study overall: The study generally estimated greater richness for naive than memory subsets.

All the donors were Caucasian adults who lived in Nashville, Tennessee. CD4+ cell separation produced CD45RA+ naive and CD45RA-negative memory subsets. The ends lost 3 bases at V and 3 bases at J; junction bases unmatched: 4. CDR3 size: 15 residues. Per germline, CDR1 KGHSH and CDR2 LQKENI. Each cell subset's genomic DNA was divided evenly among several immunoSEQ plates. Only in-frame clones appear in the TCRdb table, and some are missing; sequencing was by immunoSEQ multiplex PCR. The sample yields just over 2,000,000 clones, 90% to 95% seen once. The genes are TRBV18 and TRBJ2-3; TRBD1 aligns across 9 bases. The sequenced sample was naive CD4+ T cells sorted from blood. The subset is: CD45RA+ positively selected. This clonotype was obtained from a man between 18 and 29 years old in good health. The DNA for the CDR3 is TGTGCCAGCTCACCGCCCGGGACAGGGACAGATACGCAGTATTTT. This encodes CASSPPGTGTDTQYF.